The rows below give T cell receptor beta chains drawn from one sample of a study of shared clonotypes between healthy human individuals. Repertoires were generated with immunoSEQ multiplex PCR, while TCRdb's copy carries only in-frame clones and drops some. The data hold roughly 2 million clones, with around 95% observed a single time. The sample consisted of naive CD4+ T cells sorted from blood. Every receptor here comes from a man younger than 35 in good health. CDR3s include the opening cysteine and the closing phenylalanine or tryptophan. A D gene is named only where the DNA matches it firmly. The size entry is marked missing in some rows and otherwise reads once, few, many or a size class.

>TRBJ2-6|.|TRBV5-1|.
TGCGCCAGCAGCTTGGCCTCTGCTGGGGCCAACGTCCTGACTTTC
CASSLASAGANVLTF
>TRBJ1-2|.|TRBV11-2|.
TGTGCCAGCAGCTTAGAGCGTCAGGGTGGTGGCTACACCTTC
CASSLERQGGGYTF
>TRBJ1-2|.|TRBV5-1|.
TGCGCCAGCAGCTTGGGTAACTATGGCTACACCTTC
CASSLGNYGYTF
>TRBJ2-1|.|TRBV7-3|once
TGTGCCAGCAGCTCAACAGGGTCCTCCTACAATGAGCAGTTCTTC
CASSSTGSSYNEQFF
>TRBJ1-1|TRBD1|TRBV6-6|.
TGTGCCAGCATTGACAGGGGCGACACTGAAGCTTTCTTT
CASIDRGDTEAFF
>TRBJ2-5|.|TRBV29-1|.
TGCAGCGTTGAAGGGGGAGGGGGGCCCCAAGAGACCCAGTACTTC
CSVEGGGGPQETQYF
>TRBJ2-5|TRBD2|TRBV6-6|.
TGTGCCAGCTTGACTAGCGGGGAGCAAGAGACCCAGTACTTC
CASLTSGEQETQYF
>TRBJ1-2|.|TRBV27|.
TGTGCCAGCAGTTTATCGGGGGCAGGGTACGGCTACACCTTC
CASSLSGAGYGYTF
>TRBJ2-5|.|TRBV7-6|.
TGTGCCAGCAGCTCTTTCCAAGAGACCCAGTACTTC
CASSSFQETQYF
>TRBJ1-5|.|TRBV5-1|.
TGCGCCAGCAGTCCCAGCTACAGGGATCAGCCCCAGCATTTT
CASSPSYRDQPQHF
>TRBJ1-1|.|TRBV2|.
TGTGCCAGTACAGGGAACACTGAAGCTTTCTTT
CASTGNTEAFF
>TRBJ2-2|.|TRBV9|.
TGTGCCAGCAGCTCCGACCGGGACTCCGGTAACCTGTTTTTT
CASSSDRDSGNLFF
>TRBJ2-5|.|TRBV5-6|.
TGTGCCAGCAGAAATTTTAGCGGTCAAGAGACCCAGTACTTC
CASRNFSGQETQYF
>TRBJ2-5|TRBD1|TRBV15|.
TGTGCCACCAGCAGGGAGGACAGGCAAAGAGAGACCCAGTACTTC
CATSREDRQRETQYF
>TRBJ2-7|.|TRBV7-9|.
TGTGCCAGCAGCCCAGGGGGCGGGAGGGCCTACGAGCAGTACTTC
CASSPGGGRAYEQYF
>TRBJ1-4|.|TRBV5-1|once
TGCGCCAGCAGTCCTAACACCGGGAAGCCACCGGAAAAACTGTTTTTT
CASSPNTGKPPEKLFF
>TRBJ1-6|.|TRBV2|.
TGTGCCAGCAGTGTGCGGCAGGATAATTCACCCCTCCACTTT
CASSVRQDNSPLHF
>TRBJ2-7|.|TRBV5-6|.
TGTGCCAGCAGCTTGGTTGTCGGCGGAGGGGGCGCAACCTACGAGCAGTACTTC
CASSLVVGGGGATYEQYF
>TRBJ1-6|.|TRBV18|.
TGTGCCAGCTCACCAATGGTCAATTCACCCCTCCACTTT
CASSPMVNSPLHF
>TRBJ1-1|TRBD1|TRBV11-2|.
TGTGCCAGCAGCATTCCGACAGGGGCCACTGAAGCTTTCTTT
CASSIPTGATEAFF
>TRBJ1-6|TRBD1|TRBV18|.
TGTGCCAGCTCACCATCAACAGGGGCTTCACCCCTCCACTTT
CASSPSTGASPLHF
>TRBJ2-7|.|TRBV18|.
TGTGCCAGCTCACTACTAGGGTTTGGGGGCAACGAGCAGTACTTC
CASSLLGFGGNEQYF
>TRBJ2-2|.|TRBV7-9|.
TGTGCCAGCCCCCTGGCACAGCTCACCGGGGAGCTGTTTTTT
CASPLAQLTGELFF
>TRBJ1-4|.|TRBV2|.
TGTGCCAGCAGTGCCGATTCGAGGGAAAAACTGTTTTTT
CASSADSREKLFF
>TRBJ2-7|TRBD2|TRBV7-8|.
TGTGCCAGCAGCTTAGCGGGGACTAGTAACGAGCAGTACTTC
CASSLAGTSNEQYF
>TRBJ1-6|TRBD1|TRBV6-6|.
TGTGCCAGTAGTTCCACAGGGGGGAATTCACCCCTCCACTTT
CASSSTGGNSPLHF
>TRBJ1-2|TRBD1|TRBV5-4|.
TGTGCCAGCAGACATACAGGGGGCAGTGATCAAGGCTACACCTTC
CASRHTGGSDQGYTF
>TRBJ2-7|.|TRBV5-4|.
TGTGCCAGCAGCTTGTATGGGGGGCCCTACGAGCAGTACTTC
CASSLYGGPYEQYF
>TRBJ1-5|.|TRBV28|.
TGTGCCAGCAGTTTTCCTATAGGCGGGGGTAGATCGCAGCCCCAGCATTTT
CASSFPIGGGRSQPQHF
>TRBJ1-1|.|TRBV27|.
TGTGCCAGCAGTTTAGGTGAGGGAATGATAGCTTTCTTT
CASSLGEGMIAFF
>TRBJ1-2|.|TRBV5-4|many
TGTGCCAGCAGCTTGCAAGGGAACTATGGCTACACCTTC
CASSLQGNYGYTF
>TRBJ2-5|.|TRBV5-4|.
TGTGCCAGCAGCTCTGACAGGCGAGAGACCCAGTACTTC
CASSSDRRETQYF
>TRBJ2-7|.|TRBV7-6|.
TGTGCCAGCAGCTCCACGGCCACAAATATCGAGCAGTACTTC
CASSSTATNIEQYF
>TRBJ2-6|.|TRBV30|.
TGTGCCTGTACAACTGGGGCCAACGTCCTGACTTTC
CACTTGANVLTF
>TRBJ1-5|.|TRBV28|.
TGTGCCAGCAGTTTGCAACTAAAACAGCCCCAGCATTTT
CASSLQLKQPQHF
>TRBJ2-7|.|TRBV6-1|.
TGTGCCAGCAGTGGACTCGACCACTACGAGCAGTACTTC
CASSGLDHYEQYF
>TRBJ1-6|.|TRBV6-6|once
TGTGCCAGCAGTTACTCGATGGGGGGACATTCACCCCTCCACTTT
CASSYSMGGHSPLHF
>TRBJ2-5|.|TRBV5-1|once
TGCGCCAGCAGTCGTGGACAGCCAAAAGAGACCCAGTACTTC
CASSRGQPKETQYF
>TRBJ1-1|.|TRBV29-1|once
TGCAGCGTGACTCCTAGCAGGGGTGCGATGAACACTGAAGCTTTCTTT
CSVTPSRGAMNTEAFF
>TRBJ1-1|.|TRBV5-1|.
TGCGCCAGCAGCTTAGGCCGTAGCAACTCGAACACTGAAGCTTTCTTT
CASSLGRSNSNTEAFF
>TRBJ2-1|TRBD1|TRBV18|.
TGTGCCAGCTCACAAACCGACAGGGGACCTTACAATGAGCAGTTCTTC
CASSQTDRGPYNEQFF
>TRBJ2-1|.|TRBV9|.
TGTGCCAGCAGCGCCTCCATCGCCACCTACAATGAGCAGTTCTTC
CASSASIATYNEQFF
>TRBJ2-3|.|TRBV18|.
TGTGCCAGCTCACCGGACCCGGATACGCAGTATTTT
CASSPDPDTQYF
>TRBJ1-3|.|TRBV4-1|.
TGCGCCAGCAGCCAAGCCCAGGGCGGGCTTGGAAACACCATATATTTT
CASSQAQGGLGNTIYF
>TRBJ2-5|.|TRBV6-1|.
TGTGCCAGAGAACTCGAGGGGGGAGAGACCCAGTACTTC
CARELEGGETQYF
>TRBJ2-7|TRBD1|TRBV5-1|once
TGCGCCAGCAGCTCCGTAGGGGGACAGAGCTACGAGCAGTACTTC
CASSSVGGQSYEQYF
>TRBJ1-2|.|TRBV6-6|.
TGTGCCAGCAGTTACCCAATATATGGCTACACCTTC
CASSYPIYGYTF
>TRBJ1-6|.|TRBV6-5|.
TGTGCCAGCAGCTTGGCCGGACGGACTAATTCACCCCTCCACTTT
CASSLAGRTNSPLHF
>TRBJ1-2|.|TRBV7-9|.
TGTGCCAGCAGCTTAGAACAGGGCGGCTATGGCTACACCTTC
CASSLEQGGYGYTF
>TRBJ2-7|.|TRBV5-1|.
TGCGCCAGCAGCTTAGGTGGCGGTTACGAGCAGTACTTC
CASSLGGGYEQYF
>TRBJ2-1|.|TRBV7-2|.
TGTGCCAGCAGCTTCGATCGTAGCTCCTACAATGAGCAGTTCTTC
CASSFDRSSYNEQFF
>TRBJ1-2|TRBD1|TRBV18|.
TGTGCCAGCTCGGTCTCGACAGGGCTTCTCAACTATGGCTACACCTTC
CASSVSTGLLNYGYTF
>TRBJ2-5|.|TRBV18|once
TGTGCCAGCTCACCACAGTTGGGCGTGGAGACCCAGTACTTC
CASSPQLGVETQYF